The clone carrying this T cell receptor (beta chain) was picked up one time. Its antigen is unknown. The CDR3 has 13 amino acids. The germline CDR1 and CDR2 sequences are SGHRS and YFSETQ. J was trimmed by 4 bases and V by 3 bases; bases with no gene match: 1. These data come from a study of T cells after yellow fever vaccination. On the study more broadly: With SMART-Seq v4 Ultra Low Input, the fractions containing low cell numbers were prepared.

Whole-study results and caveats: When the response was secondary, it was weaker but reached its peak faster, day 5 versus 15. CD4 and CD8 compartments shared a small share of clonotypes.

As TCR cDNA was made by 5'RACE template switching, a universal primer site and UMIs were added. One entry per CDR3 protein results from TCRdb running MiXCR on the 5' RACE reads. The data contain 250,000 to 300,000 distinct CDR3 sequences, over 10% of them singletons. V usage is TRBV5-1 and J usage is TRBJ2-3; 8 nucleotides align to TRBD1. The clonotype was recovered from a man aged 25-45 years who received the YFV17D yellow fever vaccine. The sequenced sample was CD4+ T cells sorted from PBMCs, obtained 45 days after the yellow fever booster vaccination. CDR3 protein: CASSSDRADTQYF. For the CDR3, the DNA is TGCGCCAGCAGCTCGGACAGGGCAGATACGCAGTATTTT.